The clone carrying this T cell receptor (beta chain) was detected once. Its antigen is unknown. The entry originates in a study of T cell responses to AZD1222 COVID-19 vaccine. Study information: Investigators merged groups given second doses at roughly 4 or roughly 12 weeks.

Study findings and constraints: Spike-wide coverage was observed for vaccine-associated CD4 TCRs, with dominant responses at 160-218 and 743-854. Among spike-specific TCRs, nearly half reportedly target unmutated variant regions. Possibly, clonal diversity was underestimated; donors were largely white British and included more females.

TCRdb's table, derived via immunoSEQ multiplex PCR, lists solely in-frame clones and lacks some. This sample has around 130,000 clones, with around 90% found just once. Germline CDR1 SGDLS, CDR2 YYNGEE. CDR3 length equals 15 residues. V gave up 4 bases and J gave up 9 bases; unmatched junction bases: 10. The origin of this receptor is an adult in good health. The material sequenced was peripheral blood, taken on day 0 of AZD1222 vaccination. This chain uses TRBV9 with TRBJ1-6, with 7 positions matching TRBD1. CDR3 in amino acids: CASSPLDRVLSPLHF. DNA for the CDR3: TGTGCCAGCAGCCCCTTAGACAGGGTCCTTTCACCCCTCCACTTT.